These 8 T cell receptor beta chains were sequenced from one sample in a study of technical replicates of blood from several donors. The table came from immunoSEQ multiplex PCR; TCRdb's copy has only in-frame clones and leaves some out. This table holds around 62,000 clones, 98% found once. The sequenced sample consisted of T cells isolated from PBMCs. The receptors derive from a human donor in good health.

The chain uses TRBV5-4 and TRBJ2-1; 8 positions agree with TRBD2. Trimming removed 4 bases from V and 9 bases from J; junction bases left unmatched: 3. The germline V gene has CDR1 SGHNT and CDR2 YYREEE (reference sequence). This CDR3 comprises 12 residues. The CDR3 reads CASSMSGGEQFF. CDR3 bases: TGTGCCAGCAGCATGAGCGGGGGTGAGCAGTTCTTC.

The CDR3 loop reads CATSTRQALLQPQHF. CDR3 DNA: TGTGCCACCAGCACCCGACAGGCCCTGTTGCAGCCCCAGCATTTT. The chain uses TRBV15 and TRBJ1-5, with D perhaps TRBD1 (6 bases). Trimming pared 4 bases from V and 7 bases from J, leaving 17 bases between. CDR1 is LNHNV, CDR2 YYDKDF, per germline (reference sequence). This CDR3 is built from 15 residues.

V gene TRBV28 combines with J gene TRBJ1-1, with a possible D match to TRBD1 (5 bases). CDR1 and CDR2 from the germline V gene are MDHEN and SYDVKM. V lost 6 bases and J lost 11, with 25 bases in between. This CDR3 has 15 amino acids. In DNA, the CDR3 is TGTGCCAGCAGCCCCCCCAGCGGGTACCTCTCAGGGGCTTTCTTT. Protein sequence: CASSPPSGYLSGAFF.

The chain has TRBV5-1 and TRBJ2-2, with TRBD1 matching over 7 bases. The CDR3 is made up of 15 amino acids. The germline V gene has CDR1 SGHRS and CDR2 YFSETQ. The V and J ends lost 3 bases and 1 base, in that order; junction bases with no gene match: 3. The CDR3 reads CASSYNRGNTGELFF. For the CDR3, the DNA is TGCGCCAGCAGCTATAACAGGGGGAACACCGGGGAGCTGTTTTTT.

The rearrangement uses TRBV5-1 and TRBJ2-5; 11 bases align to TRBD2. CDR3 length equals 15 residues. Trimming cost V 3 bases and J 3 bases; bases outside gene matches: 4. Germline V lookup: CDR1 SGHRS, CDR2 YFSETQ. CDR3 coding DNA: TGCGCCAGCAGCTGGGGGACTAGCGGTAAAGAGACCCAGTACTTC. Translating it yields CASSWGTSGKETQYF.

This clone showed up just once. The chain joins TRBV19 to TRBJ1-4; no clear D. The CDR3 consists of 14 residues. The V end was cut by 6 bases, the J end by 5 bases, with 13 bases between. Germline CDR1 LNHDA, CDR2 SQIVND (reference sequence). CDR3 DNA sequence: TGTGCCAGTAGCACCGCCGGGATCAATGAAAAACTGTTTTTT. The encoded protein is CASSTAGINEKLFF.

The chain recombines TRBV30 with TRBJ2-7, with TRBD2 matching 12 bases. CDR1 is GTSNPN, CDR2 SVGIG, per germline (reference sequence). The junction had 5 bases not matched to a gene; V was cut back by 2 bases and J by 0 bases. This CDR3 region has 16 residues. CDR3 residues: CAWSSSGGGSSYEQYF. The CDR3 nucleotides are TGTGCCTGGAGTTCTAGCGGGGGGGGCAGCTCCTACGAGCAGTACTTC.

The CDR3 DNA reads as TGTGCCAGTGGCCTTGAAGCAACTAATGAAAAACTGTTTTTT. Translated, it gives CASGLEATNEKLFF. This chain connects TRBV19 to TRBJ1-4; no clear D gene. V dropped 8 bases and J dropped 0 bases, with 10 bases sitting between them. There are 14 residues in the CDR3. The germline V gene has CDR1 LNHDA and CDR2 SQIVND (reference sequence).